Below, one T cell receptor beta chain is given with its context. The antigen is unknown. Primers for the PCR totalled 60 Vbeta and 13 Jbeta. TCRdb's copy holds only in-frame clones and misses some; the assay was immunoSEQ multiplex PCR. The sample records 55,000 to 75,000 clones, around 75% being singletons. Germline V gene sequence: CDR1 SGHRS, CDR2 YFSETQ. V lost 1 base and J 3 bases, leaving 17 bases between the germline ends. This CDR3 region has 17 residues. These data are taken from a study of cytomegalovirus exposure and HLA in healthy donors. General study results and limits: DRB1 had the most TCR associations and HLA-C the fewest, a later analysis found, with rates varying by HLA locus. In an earlier analysis, most TCR beta V segments were productive about 87% or about 30% of the time. When a later analysis was performed, an Asian-associated ancestry cluster reportedly had fewer N-insertions than the approximately 680-donor mean.

The sequence derives from a woman aged 30 to 39 in good health and CMV-seropositive. Sequenced input: PBMCs. The V call is TRBV5-1, the J call TRBJ1-3; D perhaps matches TRBD1 (5 bases). CDR3 residues: CASSLLSAGYSGNTIYF. CDR3 bases: TGCGCCAGCAGCTTGTTGTCGGCAGGGTATAGTGGAAACACCATATATTTT.